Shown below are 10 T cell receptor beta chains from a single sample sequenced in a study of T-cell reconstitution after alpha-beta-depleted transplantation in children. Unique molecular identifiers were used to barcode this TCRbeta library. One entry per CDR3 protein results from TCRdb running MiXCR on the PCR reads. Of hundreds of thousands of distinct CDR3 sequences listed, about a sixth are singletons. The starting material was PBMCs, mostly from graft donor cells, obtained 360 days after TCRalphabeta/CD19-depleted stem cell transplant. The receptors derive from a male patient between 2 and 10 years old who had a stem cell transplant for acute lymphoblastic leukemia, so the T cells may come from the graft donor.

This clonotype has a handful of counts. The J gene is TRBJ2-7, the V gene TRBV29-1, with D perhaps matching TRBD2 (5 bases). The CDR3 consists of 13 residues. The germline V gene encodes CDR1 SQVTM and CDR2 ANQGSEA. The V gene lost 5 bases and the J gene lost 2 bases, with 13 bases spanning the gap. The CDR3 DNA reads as TGCAGCGTTAGCGGAGTGGGAGCCTACGAGCAGTACTTC. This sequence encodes CSVSGVGAYEQYF.

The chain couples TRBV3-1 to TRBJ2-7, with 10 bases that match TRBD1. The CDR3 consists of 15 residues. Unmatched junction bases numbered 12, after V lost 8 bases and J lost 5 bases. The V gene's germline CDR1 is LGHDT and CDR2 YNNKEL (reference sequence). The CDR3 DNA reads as TGTGCCAGCGGCGAAGACAGGGGGCAAACGGACGAGCAGTACTTC. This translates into CASGEDRGQTDEQYF.

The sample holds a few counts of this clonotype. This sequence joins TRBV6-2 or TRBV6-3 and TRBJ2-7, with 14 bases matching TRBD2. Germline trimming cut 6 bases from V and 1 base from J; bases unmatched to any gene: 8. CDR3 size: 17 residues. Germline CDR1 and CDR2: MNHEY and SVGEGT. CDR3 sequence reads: CASRPSRLAGGSYEQYF. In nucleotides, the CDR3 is TGTGCCAGCAGACCTTCGAGACTAGCGGGAGGGTCCTACGAGCAGTACTTC.

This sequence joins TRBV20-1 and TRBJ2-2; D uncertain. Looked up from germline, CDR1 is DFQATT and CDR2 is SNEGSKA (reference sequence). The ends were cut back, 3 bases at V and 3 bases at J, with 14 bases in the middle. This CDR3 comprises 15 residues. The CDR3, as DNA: TGCAGTGCTAGTCGGACCTCTACGTACACCGGGGAGCTGTTTTTT. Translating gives CSASRTSTYTGELFF.

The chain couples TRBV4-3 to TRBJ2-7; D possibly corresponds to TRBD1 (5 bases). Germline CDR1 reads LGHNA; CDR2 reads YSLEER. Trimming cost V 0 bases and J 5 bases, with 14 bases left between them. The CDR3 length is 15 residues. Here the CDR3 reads CASSQDLGAGNEQYF. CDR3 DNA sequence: TGCGCCAGCAGCCAAGATCTTGGGGCAGGGAACGAGCAGTACTTC.

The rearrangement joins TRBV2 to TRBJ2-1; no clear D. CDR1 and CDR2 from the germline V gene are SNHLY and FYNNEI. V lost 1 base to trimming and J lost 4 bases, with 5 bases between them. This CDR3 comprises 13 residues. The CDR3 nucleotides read TGTGCCAGCAGTGAAGTCCCATACAATGAGCAGTTCTTC. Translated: CASSEVPYNEQFF.

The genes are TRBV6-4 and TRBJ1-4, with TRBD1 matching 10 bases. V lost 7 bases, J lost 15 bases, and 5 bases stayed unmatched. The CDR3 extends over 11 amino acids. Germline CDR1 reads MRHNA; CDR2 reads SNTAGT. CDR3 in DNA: TGTGCCAGCAAACCCGGACAGGGGGTGTTTTTT. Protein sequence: CASKPGQGVFF.

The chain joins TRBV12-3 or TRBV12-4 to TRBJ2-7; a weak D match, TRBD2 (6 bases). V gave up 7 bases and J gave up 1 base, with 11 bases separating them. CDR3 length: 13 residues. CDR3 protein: CASTPGTSYEQYF. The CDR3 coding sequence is TGTGCCAGCACTCCCGGGACTTCCTACGAGCAGTACTTC.

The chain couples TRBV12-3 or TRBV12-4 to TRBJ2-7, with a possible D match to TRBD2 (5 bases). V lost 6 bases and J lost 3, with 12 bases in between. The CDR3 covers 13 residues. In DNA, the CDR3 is TGTGCCAGCAGGAATCGGGATAGCTACGAGCAGTACTTC. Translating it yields CASRNRDSYEQYF.

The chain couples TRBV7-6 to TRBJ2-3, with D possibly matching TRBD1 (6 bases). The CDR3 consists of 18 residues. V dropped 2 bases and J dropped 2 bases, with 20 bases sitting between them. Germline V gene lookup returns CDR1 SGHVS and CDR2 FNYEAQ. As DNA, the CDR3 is TGTGCCAGCAGCTTAACGGGGTTACAGGGATGGGACACAGATACGCAGTATTTT. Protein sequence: CASSLTGLQGWDTDTQYF. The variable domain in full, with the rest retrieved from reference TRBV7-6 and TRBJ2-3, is GAGVSQSPRYKVTKRGQDVALRCDPISGHVSLYWYRQALGQGPEFLTYFNYEAQQDKSGLPNDRFSAERPEGSISTLTIQRTEQRDSAMYRCASSLTGLQGWDTDTQYFGPGTRLTVL.